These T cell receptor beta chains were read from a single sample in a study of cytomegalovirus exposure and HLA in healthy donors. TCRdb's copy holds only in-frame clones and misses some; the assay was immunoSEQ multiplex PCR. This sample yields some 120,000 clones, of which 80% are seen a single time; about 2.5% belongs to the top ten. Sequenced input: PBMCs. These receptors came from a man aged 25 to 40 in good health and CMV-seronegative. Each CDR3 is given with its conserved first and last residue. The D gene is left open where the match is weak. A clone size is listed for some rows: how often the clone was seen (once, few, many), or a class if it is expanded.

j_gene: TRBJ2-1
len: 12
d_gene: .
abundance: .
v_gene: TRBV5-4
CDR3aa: CASSGSWSEQFF
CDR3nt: TGTGCCAGCAGTGGTAGCTGGAGTGAGCAGTTCTTC

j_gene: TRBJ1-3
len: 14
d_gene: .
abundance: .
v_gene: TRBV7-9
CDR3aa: CASSHQGSGNTIYF
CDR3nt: TGTGCCAGCAGTCATCAGGGAAGTGGAAACACCATATATTTT

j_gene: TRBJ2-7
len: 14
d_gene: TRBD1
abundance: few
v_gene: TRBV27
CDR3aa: CASRGTGGPYEQYF
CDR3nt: TGTGCCAGCAGGGGGACAGGGGGTCCCTACGAGCAGTACTTC

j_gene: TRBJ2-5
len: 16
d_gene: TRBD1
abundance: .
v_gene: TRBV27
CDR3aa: CASSKLRDRDQETQYF
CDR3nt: TGTGCCAGCAGCAAGTTACGGGACAGGGACCAAGAGACCCAGTACTTC

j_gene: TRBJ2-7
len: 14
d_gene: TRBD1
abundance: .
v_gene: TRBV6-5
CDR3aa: CASSPRQGPYEQYF
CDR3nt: TGTGCCAGCAGCCCCAGACAGGGACCCTACGAGCAGTACTTC

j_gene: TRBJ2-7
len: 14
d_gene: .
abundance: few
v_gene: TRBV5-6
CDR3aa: CASSFSRQTYEQYF
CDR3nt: TGTGCCAGCAGCTTCTCTAGGCAGACCTACGAGCAGTACTTC

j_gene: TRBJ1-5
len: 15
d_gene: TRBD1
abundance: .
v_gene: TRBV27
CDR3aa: CASSLGGQGNQPQHF
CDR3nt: TGTGCCAGCAGTTTAGGGGGACAGGGTAATCAGCCCCAGCATTTT

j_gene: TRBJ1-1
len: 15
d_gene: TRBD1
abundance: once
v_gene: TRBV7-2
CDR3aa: CASRGDRPMNTEAFF
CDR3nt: TGTGCCAGCAGGGGGGACAGGCCCATGAACACTGAAGCTTTCTTT

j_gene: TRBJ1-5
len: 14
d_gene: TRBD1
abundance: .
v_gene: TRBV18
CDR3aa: CASSADRGGQPQHF
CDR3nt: TGTGCCAGCTCAGCTGACAGGGGCGGCCAGCCCCAGCATTTT

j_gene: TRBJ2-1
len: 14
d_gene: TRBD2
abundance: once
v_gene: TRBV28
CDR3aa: CASVIGLAGAKQFF
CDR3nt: TGTGCCAGCGTAATTGGGCTAGCGGGAGCTAAGCAGTTCTTC

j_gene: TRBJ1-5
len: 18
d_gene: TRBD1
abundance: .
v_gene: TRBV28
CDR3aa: CASSFRDRAGYSNQPQHF
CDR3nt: TGTGCCAGCAGTTTCAGGGACAGGGCTGGATATAGCAATCAGCCCCAGCATTTT

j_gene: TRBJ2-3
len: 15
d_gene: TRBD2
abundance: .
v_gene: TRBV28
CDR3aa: CASRVTSGHTDTQYF
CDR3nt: TGTGCCAGCAGGGTTACTAGCGGGCACACAGATACGCAGTATTTT

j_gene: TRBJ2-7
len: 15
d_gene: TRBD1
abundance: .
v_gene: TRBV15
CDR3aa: CATSRDPTGAYEQYF
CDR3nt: TGTGCCACCAGCAGAGATCCGACAGGGGCCTACGAGCAGTACTTC

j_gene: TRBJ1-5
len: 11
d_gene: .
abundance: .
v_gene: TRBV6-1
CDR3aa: CASSAGQPQHF
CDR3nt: TGTGCCAGCAGTGCTGGCCAGCCCCAGCATTTT

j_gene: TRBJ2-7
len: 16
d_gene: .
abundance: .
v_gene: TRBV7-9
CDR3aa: CASSPKAASAYYEQYF
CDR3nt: TGTGCCAGCAGCCCTAAGGCGGCTAGCGCTTACTACGAGCAGTACTTC

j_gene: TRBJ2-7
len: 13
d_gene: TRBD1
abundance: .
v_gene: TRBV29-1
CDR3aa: CSVGGGPKLEQYF
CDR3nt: TGCAGCGTTGGAGGGGGCCCTAAGCTCGAGCAGTACTTC

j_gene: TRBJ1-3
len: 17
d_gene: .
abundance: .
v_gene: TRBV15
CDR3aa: CATTTDAAGQSGNTIYF
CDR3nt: TGTGCCACCACTACAGATGCTGCCGGACAGTCTGGAAACACCATATATTTT

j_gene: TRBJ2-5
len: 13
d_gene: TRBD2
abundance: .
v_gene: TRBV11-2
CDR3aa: CASSLERGETQYF
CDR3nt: TGTGCCAGCAGCTTAGAGCGGGGGGAGACCCAGTACTTC

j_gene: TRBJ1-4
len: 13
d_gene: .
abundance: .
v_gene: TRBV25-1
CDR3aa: CASSGAGYEKLFF
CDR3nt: TGTGCCAGCAGTGGGGCAGGGTATGAAAAACTGTTTTTT

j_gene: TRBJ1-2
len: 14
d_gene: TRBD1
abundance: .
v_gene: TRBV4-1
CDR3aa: CASSQGQGGYGYTF
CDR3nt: TGCGCCAGCAGCCAAGGACAGGGGGGCTATGGCTACACCTTC

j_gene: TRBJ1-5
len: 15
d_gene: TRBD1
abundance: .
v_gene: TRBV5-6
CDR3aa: CASSYAQGLGQPQHF
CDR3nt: TGTGCCAGCAGTTATGCACAGGGGCTGGGTCAGCCCCAGCATTTT

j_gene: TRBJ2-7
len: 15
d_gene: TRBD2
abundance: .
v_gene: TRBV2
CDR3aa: CASTQPANSGTEQYF
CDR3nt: TGTGCCAGCACTCAACCCGCGAATAGCGGGACGGAGCAGTACTTC

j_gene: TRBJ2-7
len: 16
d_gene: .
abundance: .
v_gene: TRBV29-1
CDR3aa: CSVEGSEGLLSYEQYF
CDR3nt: TGCAGCGTTGAAGGTAGCGAGGGATTATTATCCTACGAGCAGTACTTC

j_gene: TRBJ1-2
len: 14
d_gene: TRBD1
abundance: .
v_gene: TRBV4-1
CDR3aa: CASSPGTGNYGYTF
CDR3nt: TGCGCCAGCAGCCCTGGGACAGGGAACTATGGCTACACCTTC

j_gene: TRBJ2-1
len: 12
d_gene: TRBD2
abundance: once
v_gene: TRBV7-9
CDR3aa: CSSSPGTSGTLF
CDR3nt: TGTTCCAGCAGCCCCGGGACTAGCGGGACTCTCTTC

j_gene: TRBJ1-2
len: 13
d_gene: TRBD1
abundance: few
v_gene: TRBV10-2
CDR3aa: CASSPSRGSGYTF
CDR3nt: TGCGCCAGCAGTCCCTCCAGGGGGTCTGGCTACACCTTC

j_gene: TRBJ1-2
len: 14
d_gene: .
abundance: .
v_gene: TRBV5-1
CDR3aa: CASSPIQGNYGYTF
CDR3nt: TGCGCCAGCAGCCCGATCCAGGGAAACTATGGCTACACCTTC

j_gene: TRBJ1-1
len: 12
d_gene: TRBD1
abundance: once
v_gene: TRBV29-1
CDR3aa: CSGETGPREAFF
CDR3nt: TGCAGCGGAGAGACAGGGCCCAGGGAAGCTTTCTTT

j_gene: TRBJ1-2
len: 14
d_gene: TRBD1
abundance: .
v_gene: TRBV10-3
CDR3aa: CAISGGQGNYGYTF
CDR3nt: TGTGCCATCAGTGGGGGACAGGGAAACTATGGCTACACCTTC

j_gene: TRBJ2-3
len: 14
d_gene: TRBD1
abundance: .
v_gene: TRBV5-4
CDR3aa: CASSKKTGTDTQYF
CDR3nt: TGTGCCAGCAGCAAGAAGACAGGGACAGATACGCAGTATTTT

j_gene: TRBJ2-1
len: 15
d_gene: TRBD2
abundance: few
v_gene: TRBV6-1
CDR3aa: CASSGRTSGNNEQFF
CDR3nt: TGTGCCAGCAGTGGCAGGACTAGCGGGAACAATGAGCAGTTCTTC

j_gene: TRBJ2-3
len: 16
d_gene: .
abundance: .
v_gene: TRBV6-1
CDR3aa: CASSVKPGTSTDTQYF
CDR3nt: TGTGCCAGCAGTGTCAAGCCCGGGACTAGCACAGATACGCAGTATTTT

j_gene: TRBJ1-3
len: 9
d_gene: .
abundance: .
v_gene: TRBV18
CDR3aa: CASSPTIYF
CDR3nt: TGTGCCAGCTCACCCACAATATATTTT

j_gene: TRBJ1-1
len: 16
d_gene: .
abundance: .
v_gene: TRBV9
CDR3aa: CASSVASQVSNTEAFF
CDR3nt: TGTGCCAGCAGCGTAGCAAGTCAGGTCTCGAACACTGAAGCTTTCTTT

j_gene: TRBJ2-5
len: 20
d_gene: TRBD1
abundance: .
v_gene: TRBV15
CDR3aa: CATSIGGTGGDLFLGETQYF
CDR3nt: TGTGCCACCAGCATAGGGGGGACAGGGGGCGACTTATTCTTAGGGGAGACCCAGTACTTC

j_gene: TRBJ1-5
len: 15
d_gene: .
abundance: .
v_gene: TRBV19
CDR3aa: CASSISRNSNQPQHF
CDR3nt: TGTGCCAGTAGTATCTCCAGAAATAGCAATCAGCCCCAGCATTTT

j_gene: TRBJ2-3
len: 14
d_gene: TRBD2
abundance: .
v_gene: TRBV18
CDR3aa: CASSPSGGEDTQYF
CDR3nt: TGTGCCAGCTCACCATCGGGAGGAGAAGATACGCAGTATTTT

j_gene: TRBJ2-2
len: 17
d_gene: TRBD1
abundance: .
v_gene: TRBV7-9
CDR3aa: CSSSLPSGLGQAGELFF
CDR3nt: TGTTCCAGCAGCTTGCCGTCGGGTCTTGGACAGGCCGGGGAGCTGTTTTTT

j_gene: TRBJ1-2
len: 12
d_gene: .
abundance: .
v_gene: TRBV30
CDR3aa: CAWTPLGDGYTF
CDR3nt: TGTGCCTGGACCCCTCTCGGGGATGGCTACACCTTC

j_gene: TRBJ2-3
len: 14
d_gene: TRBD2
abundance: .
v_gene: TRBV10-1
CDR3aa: CASSTGLEMSTQYF
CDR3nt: TGCGCCAGCAGCACGGGACTAGAAATGAGTACGCAGTATTTT

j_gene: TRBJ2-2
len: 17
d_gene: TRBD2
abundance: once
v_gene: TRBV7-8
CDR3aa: CASSLVYGRGFTGELFF
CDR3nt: TGTGCCAGCAGCTTAGTTTACGGGAGGGGATTCACCGGGGAGCTGTTTTTT

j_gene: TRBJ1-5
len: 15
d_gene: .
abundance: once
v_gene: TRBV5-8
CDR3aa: CASSFVSGEGQPQHF
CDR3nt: TGTGCCAGCAGCTTTGTGTCGGGGGAAGGCCAGCCCCAGCATTTT

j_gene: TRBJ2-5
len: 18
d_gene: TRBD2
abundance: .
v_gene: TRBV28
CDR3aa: CASSLSTGVAGSAGEQYF
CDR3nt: TGTGCCAGCAGTTTATCGACTGGGGTAGCGGGCTCCGCGGGGGAGCAGTACTTC

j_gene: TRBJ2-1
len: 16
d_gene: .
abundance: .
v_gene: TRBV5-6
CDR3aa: CASSLREKPLADEQFF
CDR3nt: TGTGCCAGCAGCTTGAGGGAGAAACCCCTTGCGGATGAGCAGTTCTTC

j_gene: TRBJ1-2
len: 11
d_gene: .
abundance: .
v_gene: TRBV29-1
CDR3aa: CSVEAGHGYTF
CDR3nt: TGCAGCGTTGAGGCAGGTCATGGCTACACCTTC

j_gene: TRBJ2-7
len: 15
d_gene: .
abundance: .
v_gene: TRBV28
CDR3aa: CASSRPPGTRYEQYF
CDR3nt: TGTGCCAGCAGTCGTCCCCCCGGGACTCGCTACGAGCAGTACTTC

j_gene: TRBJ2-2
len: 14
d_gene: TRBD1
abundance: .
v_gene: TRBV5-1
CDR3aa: CASSWDSPSGELFF
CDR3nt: TGCGCCAGCAGCTGGGACAGCCCGTCCGGGGAGCTGTTTTTT

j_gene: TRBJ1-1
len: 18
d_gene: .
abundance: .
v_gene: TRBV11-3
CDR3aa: CASSLDQGGSRLHTEAFF
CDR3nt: TGTGCCAGCAGCTTAGATCAGGGCGGGAGCCGGCTGCACACTGAAGCTTTCTTT